One and the same sample provided the 27 T cell receptor beta chains below, sequenced in a study of T cells of healthy individuals. TCRdb reprocessed the 5' RACE reads with MiXCR, giving one entry per CDR3 protein. The table records about 100,000 distinct CDR3 sequences, under 20% of them present only once. The receptors here all came from a human donor in good health.

This clonotype has just a few counts. The CDR3 bases are TGTGCCAGCAGTCGGACAGGGGCGAACACCGGGGAGCTGTTTTTT. Translation gives CASSRTGANTGELFF. This chain links TRBV6-2 or TRBV6-3 with TRBJ2-2; the match to TRBD1 covers 9 bases. Germline assignment: CDR1 MNHEY and CDR2 SVGEGT. The CDR3 length is 15 residues. The V and J ends lost 5 bases and 0 bases, in that order; junction bases with no gene match: 1.

This chain links TRBV28 with TRBJ2-7; D could derive from TRBD1 or TRBD2 (5 bases each). CDR1 is MDHEN and CDR2 is SYDVKM in the germline V gene. The CDR3 is made up of 20 amino acids. V shed 5 bases and J shed 3 bases, with 32 bases lying between them. The DNA for the CDR3 is TGTGCCAGCAGTGACCGAGGGTGGCAGGGTCGAGTTTCTCCCCTCTACGAGCAGTACTTC. Translating gives CASSDRGWQGRVSPLYEQYF.

This clonotype was seen a few times. The chain employs TRBV30 and TRBJ2-3; D gene unclear. The CDR3 extends over 13 amino acids. Germline CDR1 and CDR2: GTSNPN and SVGIG (reference sequence). The V gene lost 0 bases and the J gene lost 4 bases, with 8 bases spanning the gap. As DNA, the CDR3 is TGTGCCTGGAGTGTACGACAACCAGATACGCAGTATTTT. Protein: CAWSVRQPDTQYF.

The CDR3 nucleotides read TGTGCCAGCAGCTTAGGGGGGGCTTCTGAAGCTTTCTTT. Amino acid sequence: CASSLGGASEAFF. V is TRBV5-6 and J is TRBJ1-1; possibly TRBD1 for D (6 bases). CDR1 and CDR2 (germline): SGHDT, YYEEEE. The CDR3 runs to 13 residues. The germline V and J ends were trimmed by 2 bases and 6 bases, with 11 bases remaining between them. The complete variable domain, with remaining parts taken from reference TRBV5-6 and TRBJ1-1, reads DAGVTQSPTHLIKTRGQQVTLRCSPKSGHDTVSWYQQALGQGPQFIFQYYEEEERQRGNFPDRFSGHQFPNYSSELNVNALLLGDSALYLCASSLGGASEAFFGQGTRLTVV.

This clonotype showed up just a few times. The CDR3 nucleotides are TGTGCCAGCAGTTTACTAGCGGGGAACAGGAATGAGCAGTTCTTC. Amino acid sequence: CASSLLAGNRNEQFF. The J gene is TRBJ2-1, the V gene TRBV28; 9 bases agree with TRBD2. CDR1 is MDHEN and CDR2 is SYDVKM in the germline V gene. The CDR3 length is 15 residues. V dropped 2 bases and J dropped 7; count of bases not matched to a gene: 6.

This clonotype turned up a few times. V gene TRBV28 combines with J gene TRBJ2-1; tentatively, D is TRBD1 or TRBD2 (5 bases each). CDR1 MDHEN and CDR2 SYDVKM come from the germline V gene. V was pared by 3 bases and J by 1 base, with 7 bases between. The CDR3 extends over 14 amino acids. This chain's CDR3 is CASSFGGSYNEQFF. In DNA, the CDR3 is TGTGCCAGCAGTTTTGGGGGATCCTACAATGAGCAGTTCTTC.

This clonotype was seen a handful of times. The chain recombines TRBV18 with TRBJ1-2, with D possibly being TRBD1 (5 bases). Germline assignment: CDR1 KGHSH and CDR2 LQKENI. The CDR3 runs 13 residues. The V end was cut by 5 bases, the J end by 7 bases, with 14 bases between. DNA of the CDR3: TGTGCCAGCTCAGGCGCAAGGGGACGTGGCTACACCTTC. Translated, it gives CASSGARGRGYTF.

This clonotype has a handful of counts. This chain links TRBV6-4 with TRBJ2-1, with D possibly being TRBD1 (5 bases). Trimming left V 6 bases short and J 9 bases short, with 21 bases between. Germline loops: CDR1 MRHNA, CDR2 SNTAGT. This CDR3 is 15 amino acids long. This CDR3 is CASSEVAGQGVEQFF. The DNA for the CDR3 is TGTGCCAGCAGCGAAGTGGCAGGGCAGGGCGTTGAGCAGTTCTTC.

V and J are TRBV28 and TRBJ1-2, with no clear D. CDR1 is MDHEN and CDR2 is SYDVKM in the germline V gene. The ends were cut back, 10 bases at V and 4 bases at J, with 13 bases in the middle. The CDR3 runs to 12 residues. The CDR3, as DNA: TGTGCCACATCACCGGGTACCTATGGCTACACCTTC. This translates into CATSPGTYGYTF.

The chain combines TRBV19 with TRBJ2-1, with D possibly TRBD2 on 5 matching bases. The CDR3 is 12 amino acids. Per germline, CDR1 LNHDA and CDR2 SQIVND (reference sequence). V shed 4 bases and J shed 6 bases, with 7 bases lying between them. DNA of the CDR3: TGTGCCAGTAGTACAGGACTCAATGAGCAGTTCTTC. This translates into CASSTGLNEQFF. The variable domain in full, with the rest retrieved from reference TRBV19 and TRBJ2-1, is DGGITQSPKYLFRKEGQNVTLSCEQNLNHDAMYWYRQDPGQGLRLIYYSQIVNDFQKGDIAEGYSVSREKKESFPLTVTSAQKNPTAFYLCASSTGLNEQFFGPGTRLTVL.

This rearrangement joins TRBV20-1 to TRBJ2-3; the D is unclear. In germline, CDR1 is DFQATT, CDR2 SNEGSKA (reference sequence). The length of the CDR3 is 13 residues. V lost 0 bases and J lost 0, with 4 bases in between. CDR3 nucleotides: TGCAGTGCTAGAGAGGACAGCACAGATACGCAGTATTTT. Translated, it gives CSAREDSTDTQYF.

In this sample, this clonotype turned up many times. The J gene is TRBJ2-1, the V gene TRBV20-1; 12 positions match TRBD2. Trimming took 0 bases from V and 3 from J; bases not matched to a gene: 3. CDR3 size: 16 residues. Germline CDR1 reads DFQATT; CDR2 reads SNEGSKA (reference sequence). CDR3 residues: CSARDGLAGNYNEQFF. The CDR3 nucleotides are TGCAGTGCTAGAGATGGACTAGCGGGGAACTACAATGAGCAGTTCTTC.

In this sample, this clonotype turned up many times. The genes are TRBV28 and TRBJ1-5; no reliable D call. The CDR3 length is 13 residues. Trimming left V 3 bases short and J 5 bases short, with 8 bases between. Germline CDR1 and CDR2: MDHEN and SYDVKM. CDR3 protein: CASSFFGDQPQHF. CDR3 DNA sequence: TGTGCCAGCAGTTTCTTTGGTGATCAGCCCCAGCATTTT.

This clonotype was seen repeatedly, ten times or more. The chain uses TRBV28 and TRBJ1-5, with a tentative D call TRBD1 (5 bases). V lost 1 base to trimming and J lost 9 bases, with 10 bases between them. The length of the CDR3 is 13 residues. Germline lookup yields CDR1 MDHEN and CDR2 SYDVKM. The CDR3 nucleotides read TGTGCCAGCAGTTTATCCACCGGGGGGCCCCAGCATTTT. Encoded protein: CASSLSTGGPQHF.

The chain links TRBV7-2 to TRBJ1-2, with 7 bases fitting TRBD1. This CDR3 contains 15 residues. Germline V CDR1 and CDR2: SGHTA, FQGNSA. V trimming: 1 base; J trimming: 5 bases; junction bases outside the gene matches: 7. CDR3 protein: CASSLDWTGPYGYTF. The CDR3 nucleotides read TGTGCCAGCAGCTTAGATTGGACAGGACCTTATGGCTACACCTTC.

The V and J genes are TRBV4-3 and TRBJ1-4, with a tentative D call TRBD1 (6 bases). This CDR3 spans 16 amino acids. Trimming took off 2 bases at V and 8 bases at J, with 18 bases between the two ends. Germline lookup yields CDR1 LGHNA and CDR2 YSLEER. The CDR3 protein is CASSQKGGQAGEKLFF. Written as DNA, the CDR3 is TGCGCCAGCAGCCAAAAAGGGGGACAAGCGGGCGAAAAACTGTTTTTT.

This chain uses TRBV7-2 with TRBJ2-1; 7 nucleotides align to TRBD1. J was trimmed by 6 bases and V by 5 bases; bases with no gene match: 10. CDR1 and CDR2 from the germline V gene are SGHTA and FQGNSA. The CDR3 extends over 15 amino acids. The CDR3: CASSARRQGPNEQFF. DNA for the CDR3: TGTGCCAGCAGCGCCAGAAGACAGGGTCCCAATGAGCAGTTCTTC.

This clonotype was detected only a few times. The chain uses TRBV20-1 and TRBJ2-1; 9 bases align to TRBD1. Germline CDR1 DFQATT, CDR2 SNEGSKA (reference sequence). The CDR3 consists of 14 residues. Losses at the gene ends were 3 bases for V and 7 bases for J; bases not matched to a gene: 7. The CDR3 reads CSARVWDRVNEQFF. In DNA, the CDR3 is TGCAGTGCTAGGGTTTGGGACAGGGTGAATGAGCAGTTCTTC.

This clonotype appeared many times. V is TRBV24-1 and J is TRBJ2-2, with 8 bases fitting TRBD2. The CDR3 extends over 15 amino acids. The junction had 2 bases not matched to a gene; V was cut back by 5 bases and J by 1 base. The germline V gene encodes CDR1 KGHDR and CDR2 SFDVKD. The CDR3 DNA reads TGTGCCACCAGTGCAACTAGCGGGAACACCGGGGAGCTGTTTTTT. Translating gives CATSATSGNTGELFF.

This chain uses TRBV4-3 with TRBJ2-3; D might be TRBD1 or TRBD2, each matching 5 bases. Deletions cut 3 bases from V and 0 bases from J, with 7 bases between. The germline gives CDR1 LGHNA, CDR2 YSLEER. This CDR3 region has 14 residues. The CDR3 spells CASSHRDSTDTQYF. The DNA of the CDR3 is TGCGCCAGCAGCCACCGGGACAGCACAGATACGCAGTATTTT.

This clonotype turned up a few times. This chain links TRBV7-2 with TRBJ1-2; maybe TRBD1 (5 bases). Germline V gene lookup returns CDR1 SGHTA and CDR2 FQGNSA. V was clipped by 2 bases and J by 5 bases, with 12 bases between them. This CDR3 has 14 residues. The CDR3 coding sequence is TGTGCCAGCAGCTTACGGCAGAGGGGATATGGCTACACCTTC. This translates into CASSLRQRGYGYTF.

This clonotype was recorded a few times. The chain is built from TRBV30 and TRBJ2-7; D is possibly TRBD1 or TRBD2 (5 bases each). The CDR3 is 14 residues long. Germline-derived CDR1 and CDR2 are GTSNPN and SVGIG (reference sequence). With 2 bases removed from V and 0 bases from J, the gap between germline ends came to 11 bases. CDR3 sequence reads: CAWSPGQFSYEQYF. CDR3 coding DNA: TGTGCCTGGAGTCCGGGGCAGTTCTCCTACGAGCAGTACTTC.

In this sample, this clonotype turned up many times. The chain recombines TRBV20-1 with TRBJ1-2; 7 positions match TRBD1. The CDR3 spans 12 residues. With 4 bases clipped from V and 10 bases from J, the junction kept 9 bases outside the gene matches. Germline lookup yields CDR1 DFQATT and CDR2 SNEGSKA (reference sequence). The CDR3 nucleotides are TGCAGTGCTACGACAGGGACCTTAGACTACACCTTC. Translating gives CSATTGTLDYTF.

Many counts were recorded for this clonotype. This chain uses TRBV28 with TRBJ1-4; 9 bases map to TRBD1. The CDR3 sequence is 15 residues long. Trimming took 5 bases from V and 7 from J; bases not matched to a gene: 8. CDR1 and CDR2 (germline): MDHEN, SYDVKM. The CDR3 loop is CASSATGTGSEKLFF. The CDR3 DNA reads TGTGCCAGCAGTGCTACCGGGACAGGGAGTGAAAAACTGTTTTTT.

In this sample, this clonotype turned up many times. This chain connects TRBV4-3 to TRBJ2-3, with 11 positions matching TRBD2. This CDR3 region has 17 residues. Trimming removed 4 bases from V and 2 bases from J; junction bases left unmatched: 8. CDR1 is LGHNA and CDR2 is YSLEER in the germline V gene. CDR3 region: CASSLGTSGGSTDTQYF. The CDR3 nucleotides read TGCGCCAGCAGCCTTGGAACTAGCGGGGGCTCCACAGATACGCAGTATTTT.

This clonotype has only a few counts. The CDR3 region has the DNA TGCAGTGCTCATCGTGGGGCCTTTGGGTATGAGCAGTTCTTC. This sequence encodes CSAHRGAFGYEQFF. The chain recombines TRBV20-1 with TRBJ2-1; a possible D gene is TRBD1 (5 bases). Germline V lookup: CDR1 DFQATT, CDR2 SNEGSKA (reference sequence). Trimming removed 5 bases at V and 8 bases at J, with 19 bases between. This CDR3 contains 14 residues.

This clonotype was counted ten times or more. The chain links TRBV20-1 to TRBJ1-5; D gene uncertain. The CDR3 is made up of 12 amino acids. CDR1 and CDR2 (germline): DFQATT, SNEGSKA (reference sequence). Trimming pared 5 bases from V and 6 bases from J, leaving 11 bases between. CDR3 protein: CSAGVAGQPQHF. The CDR3 nucleotides are TGCAGTGCTGGGGTAGCGGGTCAGCCCCAGCATTTT.